The rows below give T cell receptor beta chains drawn from one sample of a study of blood T cell repertoires in COVID-19. The method was immunoSEQ multiplex PCR; TCRdb's version includes in-frame clones alone and lacks a portion of them. This table holds 200,000 to 300,000 clones, approximately 82% found once. The sequenced sample consisted of peripheral blood. Receptor source: a man aged 40-55 years who had recovered from COVID-19. CDR3s include the opening cysteine and the closing phenylalanine or tryptophan. Fields, in order: D gene, clone size, V gene, J gene, CDR3 protein, CDR3 DNA. The D gene is left open where the match is weak. Part of the rows lack a size; the others show once, few, many or a class for expanded clones.

>-|-|TRBV9|TRBJ2-2
CASSVTGLGELFF
TGTGCCAGCAGCGTAACAGGGTTAGGGGAGCTGTTTTTT
>TRBD1|-|TRBV11-2|TRBJ2-7
CASSSNRGFGEQYF
TGTGCCAGCAGCTCAAACAGGGGTTTCGGCGAGCAGTACTTC
>-|-|TRBV7-9|TRBJ2-5
CASSGWTDQETQYF
TGTGCCAGCAGCGGGTGGACAGACCAAGAGACCCAGTACTTC
>TRBD1|once|TRBV5-1|TRBJ1-1
CASSGTGYPDTEAFF
TGCGCCAGCAGTGGGACAGGGTATCCGGACACTGAAGCTTTCTTT
>-|-|TRBV9|TRBJ2-1
CASSVELVSEQFF
TGTGCCAGCAGCGTAGAACTAGTATCCGAGCAGTTCTTC
>-|-|TRBV18|TRBJ1-1
CASSPPARGMNTEAFF
TGTGCCAGCTCCCCACCGGCGAGAGGCATGAACACTGAAGCTTTCTTT
>TRBD2|-|TRBV13|TRBJ2-3
CASSSGTSGTLTDTQYF
TGTGCCAGCAGCTCGGGGACTAGCGGGACTTTGACAGATACGCAGTATTTT
>-|-|TRBV23-1|TRBJ2-7
CASRYSTYEQYF
TGCGCCAGCAGGTATAGTACCTACGAGCAGTACTTC
>-|-|TRBV6-5|TRBJ1-2
CASSAGLQYYGYTF
TGTGCCAGCAGCGCAGGACTCCAGTACTATGGCTACACCTTC
>TRBD1|once|TRBV10-2|TRBJ1-5
CASRALSAGGNQPQHF
TGCGCCAGCAGAGCCCTTAGCGCAGGGGGAAATCAGCCCCAGCATTTT
>-|few|TRBV6-2/TRBV6-3|TRBJ2-3
CASSSGTRRRDTQYF
TGTGCCAGCAGCTCCGGGACAAGGAGAAGAGATACGCAGTATTTT
>-|-|TRBV18|TRBJ1-2
CASLKGTNYGYTF
TGTGCCAGCCTCAAGGGGACTAACTATGGCTACACCTTC
>TRBD1|-|TRBV2|TRBJ1-2
CASREDRTEGYTF
TGTGCCAGCAGGGAGGACAGGACAGAGGGCTACACCTTC
>-|once|TRBV6-5|TRBJ2-5
CASSYAGIETQYF
TGTGCCAGCAGTTACGCGGGGATCGAGACCCAGTACTTC